Listed here are 5 T cell receptor beta chains from one sample, sequenced in a study of CD8 T cells in Susac syndrome. An amount of RNA that ranged from roughly 0.45 to 1 ug was reverse transcribed with random hexamers. TCRdb re-called the immunoSEQ multiplex PCR reads with MiXCR, one entry per CDR3 protein. The sample lists 50,000 to 60,000 distinct CDR3 sequences, approximately 94% occurring once. Material for sequencing was CD8+ T cells from PBMCs. These receptor sequences come from a human donor in good health.

V usage is TRBV5-6 and J usage is TRBJ1-1, with D unresolved. Trimming removed 4 bases at V and 4 bases at J, with 17 bases between. This CDR3 contains 15 residues. Germline-derived CDR1 and CDR2 are SGHDT and YYEEEE. DNA for the CDR3: TGTGCCAGCAGCCCTGGAGGGAGGTGGGGCACTGAAGCTTTCTTT. Protein sequence: CASSPGGRWGTEAFF.

Here the CDR3 reads CASSFTGGLQETQYF. The CDR3 DNA follows: TGTGCCAGCAGTTTCACAGGGGGGCTCCAAGAGACCCAGTACTTC. The rearrangement uses TRBV27 and TRBJ2-5, with 8 bases identical to TRBD1. CDR1 and CDR2 from the germline V gene are MNHEY and SMNVEV (reference sequence). This CDR3 spans 15 amino acids. With V trimmed by 3 bases and J by 1 base, 4 bases remained unmatched.

The chain links TRBV9 to TRBJ1-1, with D possibly being TRBD1 (5 bases). Trimming removed 0 bases from V and 0 bases from J, with 9 bases in between. The CDR3 has 15 residues. Germline-derived CDR1 and CDR2 are SGDLS and YYNGEE. The CDR3, as DNA: TGTGCCAGCAGCGTAGAGGGGACCGTGAACACTGAAGCTTTCTTT. Translating it yields CASSVEGTVNTEAFF.

The gene calls are TRBV29-1 and TRBJ2-7; D may correspond to TRBD1 or TRBD2 (6 bases each). V lost 4 bases and J lost 0, with 16 bases in between. CDR3 size: 15 residues. CDR1 is SQVTM and CDR2 is ANQGSEA in the germline V gene. The DNA of the CDR3 is TGCAGCGTTGTCGGGGGCCCGGTAAGCTCCTACGAGCAGTACTTC. As protein: CSVVGGPVSSYEQYF.

The gene calls are TRBV27 and TRBJ2-7; D perhaps matches TRBD1 (6 bases). V gave up 7 bases and J gave up 4 bases, with 8 bases separating them. The CDR3 totals 11 residues. Germline V lookup: CDR1 MNHEY, CDR2 SMNVEV (reference sequence). The CDR3 here is CASTRGYEQYF. CDR3 coding DNA: TGTGCCAGCACCAGGGGTTACGAGCAGTACTTC.